The 14 T cell receptor beta chains below were found in one sample sequenced in a study of T cell responses to AZD1222 COVID-19 vaccine. The repertoire was sequenced with immunoSEQ multiplex PCR; TCRdb's copy has only in-frame clones and lacks some. The sample consists of about 170,000 clones, roughly nine tenths of them appearing once. The source was peripheral blood, collected on day 0 of AZD1222 vaccination. These receptors were obtained from an adult in good health.

The chain uses TRBV7-9 and TRBJ2-1; 7 bases match TRBD1. Trimming took 5 bases from V and 12 from J; bases not matched to a gene: 7. Per germline, CDR1 SEHNR and CDR2 FQNEAQ (reference sequence). The CDR3 length is 12 residues. CDR3 sequence: CASSPTGWGQFF. CDR3 DNA: TGTGCCAGCAGCCCGACAGGGTGGGGGCAGTTCTTC.

This rearrangement joins TRBV7-3 to TRBJ1-4; no clear D gene. Germline loops: CDR1 SGHTA, CDR2 FQGTGA. This CDR3 region has 15 residues. V lost 0 bases and J lost 5, with 10 bases in between. The chain's CDR3 is CASSLTGGLNEKLFF. The CDR3 DNA sequence: TGTGCCAGCAGCTTAACAGGCGGGCTGAATGAAAAACTGTTTTTT.

This sequence joins TRBV15 and TRBJ1-2; D remains ambiguous. The ends were cut back, 0 bases at V and 5 bases at J, with 7 bases in the middle. In germline, CDR1 is LNHNV, CDR2 YYDKDF (reference sequence). The CDR3 contains 13 residues. CDR3 DNA sequence: TGTGCCACCAGCAGAGAGAACAGTTATGGCTACACCTTC. It codes for CATSRENSYGYTF.

This sequence joins TRBV28 and TRBJ2-7, with TRBD1 matching 7 bases. CDR3 size: 16 residues. Germline assignment: CDR1 MDHEN and CDR2 SYDVKM. V was clipped by 3 bases and J by 0 bases; unmatched bases: 8. Written as DNA, the CDR3 is TGTGCCAGCAGTTTGGGTGGGGCAGGGGGCTCCTACGAGCAGTACTTC. Translated, it gives CASSLGGAGGSYEQYF.

This clone was detected a few times. The chain uses TRBV10-2 and TRBJ1-1; 7 positions match TRBD1. Losses at the gene ends were 2 bases for V and 0 bases for J; bases not matched to a gene: 3. The germline CDR1 and CDR2 sequences are WSHSY and SAAADI. This CDR3 is 15 amino acids long. The CDR3 DNA follows: TGCGCCAGCAGTGAGAGGGACAGAGTGAACACTGAAGCTTTCTTT. Translation: CASSERDRVNTEAFF.

The chain uses TRBV19 and TRBJ2-1; D not certain. CDR1 is LNHDA and CDR2 is SQIVND in the germline V gene (reference sequence). This CDR3 region has 11 residues. The germline V and J ends were trimmed by 4 bases and 8 bases, with 6 bases remaining between them. CDR3 nucleotide sequence: TGTGCCAGTAGTACAGTAGATGAGCAGTTCTTC. This translates into CASSTVDEQFF.

CDR3 loop: CASSFRAAAGANVLTF. In DNA, the CDR3 is TGTGCCAGCAGCTTCAGGGCTGCAGCTGGGGCCAACGTCCTGACTTTC. The chain uses TRBV5-5 and TRBJ2-6; tentatively, D is TRBD1 (5 bases). In germline, CDR1 is SGHKS, CDR2 YYEKEE (reference sequence). V lost 2 bases to trimming and J lost 2 bases, with 11 bases between them. The length of the CDR3 is 16 residues.

This rearrangement joins TRBV30 to TRBJ2-4; 9 nucleotides line up with TRBD2. The germline gives CDR1 GTSNPN, CDR2 SVGIG (reference sequence). CDR3 length: 17 residues. The V segment lost 1 base and the J segment 8 bases; nucleotides outside the gene matches: 15. The CDR3 region has the DNA TGTGCCTGGAGTGCTCCCCCACTGGGCGGGGGGGTTGACATTCAGTACTTC. It yields the protein CAWSAPPLGGGVDIQYF.

The V and J genes are TRBV10-1 and TRBJ1-6; no clear D gene. This CDR3 is 13 amino acids long. V was shortened by 6 bases and J by 5 bases, with 8 bases between the two germline ends. Germline V gives CDR1 WNHNN, CDR2 SYGVQD (reference sequence). The CDR3 loop is CASSPSNNSPLHF. In nucleotides, the CDR3 is TGCGCCAGCAGCCCATCCAATAATTCACCCCTCCACTTT.

The V and J genes are TRBV19 and TRBJ1-5; D is uncertain. V dropped 10 bases and J dropped 6 bases, with 19 bases sitting between them. CDR3 length: 14 residues. CDR1 LNHDA and CDR2 SQIVND come from the germline V gene (reference sequence). The CDR3 DNA is TGTGCCACGCAGGACGGGATCTTCAGTCAGCCCCAGCATTTT. Amino acids: CATQDGIFSQPQHF.

The chain links TRBV10-3 to TRBJ1-4; D is ambiguous. Trimming cost V 3 bases and J 6 bases, with 14 bases left between them. CDR1 is ENHRY and CDR2 is SYGVKD in the germline V gene. The CDR3 is 15 residues long. This chain's CDR3 is CAISDPGREDEKLFF. The CDR3 DNA is TGTGCCATCAGTGACCCCGGAAGGGAGGATGAAAAACTGTTTTTT.

The chain uses TRBV7-3 and TRBJ2-6; D assignment may be TRBD1 or TRBD2 (5 bases each). The CDR3 consists of 17 residues. Germline V gene data show CDR1 as SGHTA and CDR2 as FQGTGA. V lost 5 bases and J lost 0, with 14 bases in between. CDR3 sequence reads: CASSTLGGSSGANVLTF. The CDR3, as DNA: TGTGCCAGCAGCACTCTTGGGGGTTCCTCTGGGGCCAACGTCCTGACTTTC.

The CDR3 reads CAWSETGTNLFGYTF. The CDR3 DNA reads TGTGCCTGGAGTGAGACCGGGACAAACCTTTTTGGCTACACCTTC. The chain links TRBV30 to TRBJ1-2, with D tentatively TRBD1 (6 bases). Germline V lookup: CDR1 GTSNPN, CDR2 SVGIG (reference sequence). V lost 1 base to trimming and J lost 7 bases, with 19 bases between them. This CDR3 spans 15 amino acids.

This chain connects TRBV5-6 to TRBJ1-6; possibly TRBD1 for D (5 bases). Germline CDR1 and CDR2: SGHDT and YYEEEE. Trimming shortened V by 0 bases and J by 1 base, and 11 bases separated the two germline ends. The CDR3 totals 17 residues. The CDR3: CASSLDGTGSYNSPLHF. As DNA, the CDR3 is TGTGCCAGCAGCTTGGATGGGACGGGTTCCTATAATTCACCCCTCCACTTT.